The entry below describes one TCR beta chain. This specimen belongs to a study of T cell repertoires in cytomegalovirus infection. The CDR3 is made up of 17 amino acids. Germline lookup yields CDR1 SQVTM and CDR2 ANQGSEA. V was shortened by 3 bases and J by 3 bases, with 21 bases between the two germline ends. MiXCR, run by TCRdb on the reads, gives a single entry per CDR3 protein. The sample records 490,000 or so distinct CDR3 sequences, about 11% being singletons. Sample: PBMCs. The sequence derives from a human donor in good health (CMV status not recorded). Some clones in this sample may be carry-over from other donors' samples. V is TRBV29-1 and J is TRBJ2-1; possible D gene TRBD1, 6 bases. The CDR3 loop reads CSVEGAPGNTHYNEQFF. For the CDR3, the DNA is TGCAGCGTTGAGGGGGCGCCTGGTAATACCCACTACAATGAGCAGTTCTTC.